Following are 28 T cell receptor beta chains from one sample sequenced in a study of CD8 T cells in ankylosing spondylitis. Study-wide results and limits: Seven to nine highly homologous variants made up a TCR beta motif that seemed to typify ankylosing spondylitis blood.

One entry per CDR3 protein, called by TCRdb with MiXCR from the 5' RACE reads. Here the sample spans some 220,000 distinct CDR3 sequences, more than 5.5% being singletons. These receptors' targets are unknown. Specimen: blood, either unsorted or a sorted T cell fraction (not recorded which). The receptors derive from a male donor with ankylosing spondylitis.

There are many counts of this clonotype. This chain uses TRBV7-9 with TRBJ2-5; no clear D gene. CDR3 size: 12 residues. Trimming left V 1 base short and J 5 bases short, with 5 bases between. Germline CDR1 reads SEHNR; CDR2 reads FQNEAQ (reference sequence). The CDR3 region has the DNA TGTGCCAGCAGCTTAGACCTGGAGACCCAGTACTTC. Protein: CASSLDLETQYF. Full variable domain (missing parts from reference TRBV7-9 and TRBJ2-5): DTGVSQNPRHKITKRGQNVTFRCDPISEHNRLYWYRQTLGQGPEFLTYFQNEAQLEKSRLLSDRFSAERPKGSFSTLEIQRTEQGDSAMYLCASSLDLETQYFGPGTRLLVL.

This clonotype was observed a handful of times. The chain recombines TRBV19 with TRBJ1-1; a possible D gene is TRBD1 (5 bases). The CDR3 runs to 13 residues. V lost 10 bases and J lost 7, with 19 bases in between. CDR1 and CDR2 (germline): LNHDA, SQIVND (reference sequence). As DNA, the CDR3 is TGTGCCACCAAAGGGTGGGGACCGCTTGAAGCTTTCTTT. Protein product: CATKGWGPLEAFF.

This clonotype appeared many times. For the CDR3, the DNA is TGTGCCAGCAGTGGTATACGGGCCTACGAGCAGTACTTC. It encodes CASSGIRAYEQYF. The gene calls are TRBV6-1 and TRBJ2-7, with D unresolved. The CDR3 spans 13 residues. V was cut by 4 bases and J by 2 bases, with 9 bases left in between. Germline CDR1 and CDR2: MNHNS and SASEGT.

This clonotype came up a few times. This chain connects TRBV4-3 to TRBJ2-1; D is possibly TRBD1 (6 bases). Germline-derived CDR1 and CDR2 are LGHNA and YSLEER. CDR3 length: 14 residues. Trimming stripped 4 bases from V and 4 bases from J, with 11 bases between. CDR3 nucleotide sequence: TGCGCCAGCAGCCCAAGGACAGCTTACAATGAGCAGTTCTTC. Translation gives CASSPRTAYNEQFF.

This clonotype was seen repeatedly, ten times or more. The chain combines TRBV29-1 with TRBJ2-1; 11 bases are shared with TRBD2. Trimming at V came to 6 bases and at J to 14 bases, leaving 6 bases not matched to a gene. Per the germline V gene, CDR1 is SQVTM and CDR2 is ANQGSEA. The CDR3 loop spans 11 amino acids. CDR3 sequence reads: CSVGLLAGEFF. DNA for the CDR3: TGCAGCGTCGGATTACTAGCGGGAGAGTTCTTC.

This CDR3 reads CATSSAFNEQFF. The CDR3 DNA sequence: TGTGCCACCAGCAGTGCCTTCAATGAGCAGTTCTTC. V and J are TRBV15 and TRBJ2-1; no reliable D call. This CDR3 is 12 amino acids long. Germline lookup yields CDR1 LNHNV and CDR2 YYDKDF (reference sequence). The V and J ends lost 3 bases and 6 bases respectively, with 6 bases between them.

This clonotype has a count of ten or more. The DNA for the CDR3 is TGTGCCAGCAGCCCAGGGGAGGGCGGGTACACTGAAGCTTTCTTT. Its translation: CASSPGEGGYTEAFF. The gene calls are TRBV9 and TRBJ1-1; tentative D call: TRBD1 (6 bases). The CDR3 length is 15 residues. In germline, CDR1 is SGDLS, CDR2 YYNGEE. Trimming removed 4 bases from V and 3 bases from J, with 16 bases in between.

Ten or more counts support this clonotype. The chain couples TRBV28 to TRBJ2-3, with 11 nucleotides matching TRBD2. The trim removed 6 bases at V and 2 bases at J, leaving 7 bases unmatched. Germline V gene lookup returns CDR1 MDHEN and CDR2 SYDVKM. CDR3 length: 16 residues. The CDR3 DNA reads as TGTGCCAGCAGAAAGGGACTAGCGGTTTTCACAGATACGCAGTATTTT. Its protein is CASRKGLAVFTDTQYF.

This clonotype was observed at least ten times. V gene TRBV9 combines with J gene TRBJ2-7, with D uncertain. The germline CDR1 and CDR2 sequences are SGDLS and YYNGEE. The length of the CDR3 is 14 residues. The V end lost 4 bases, the J end lost 0 bases, and 11 bases lay between the germline ends. CDR3: CASSPRTVSYEQYF. For the CDR3, the DNA is TGTGCCAGCAGCCCCCGAACAGTCTCCTACGAGCAGTACTTC. The full variable domain, in which reference TRBV9 and TRBJ2-7 provide the parts outside the CDR3, is DSGVTQTPKHLITATGQRVTLRCSPRSGDLSVYWYQQSLDQGLQFLIQYYNGEERAKGNILERFSAQQFPDLHSELNLSSLELGDSALYFCASSPRTVSYEQYFGPGTRLTVT.

This clonotype turned up a few times. The chain uses TRBV7-6 and TRBJ2-7; D is unclear. The germline CDR1 and CDR2 sequences are SGHVS and FNYEAQ. V was shortened by 5 bases and J by 3 bases, with 14 bases between the two germline ends. The CDR3 totals 14 residues. CDR3 loop: CASSDLSPVYEQYF. The CDR3 bases are TGTGCCAGCAGCGATTTAAGTCCAGTCTACGAGCAGTACTTC.

This clonotype was seen only a few times. The J gene is TRBJ1-1, the V gene TRBV7-9; D gene unclear. Trimming left V 5 bases short and J 8 bases short, with 12 bases between. Germline values: CDR1 SEHNR, CDR2 FQNEAQ (reference sequence). This CDR3 comprises 12 residues. This CDR3 is CASSEAKREAFF. In nucleotides, the CDR3 is TGTGCCAGCAGCGAGGCCAAGCGCGAAGCTTTCTTT.

The chain has TRBV5-1 and TRBJ1-2; 7 nucleotides match TRBD1. Germline lookup yields CDR1 SGHRS and CDR2 YFSETQ. CDR3 length: 14 amino acids. The ends lost 0 bases at V and 3 bases at J; junction bases unmatched: 2. CDR3 sequence reads: CASSLGQGDYGYTF. In DNA form, the CDR3 reads TGCGCCAGCAGCTTGGGACAGGGCGACTATGGCTACACCTTC.

This clonotype was observed at least ten times. The chain employs TRBV27 and TRBJ2-7, with D perhaps matching TRBD1 (6 bases). The V gene lost 5 bases and the J gene lost 3 bases, with 14 bases spanning the gap. Germline-derived CDR1 and CDR2 are MNHEY and SMNVEV (reference sequence). The CDR3 extends over 14 amino acids. The CDR3 DNA reads TGTGCCAGCAGTCCCCGGACAGTCAACTACGAGCAGTACTTC. It specifies CASSPRTVNYEQYF.

The table lists this clonotype with many counts. The chain recombines TRBV5-6 with TRBJ2-7; no clear D. The germline V gene encodes CDR1 SGHDT and CDR2 YYEEEE. The length of the CDR3 is 15 residues. Trimming cost V 1 base and J 0 bases, with 11 bases left between them. CDR3 sequence reads: CASSLLQQSSYEQYF. The CDR3 nucleotides read TGTGCCAGCAGCTTGCTACAACAGAGCTCCTACGAGCAGTACTTC. The whole variable domain, remainder taken from reference TRBV5-6 and TRBJ2-7, is DAGVTQSPTHLIKTRGQQVTLRCSPKSGHDTVSWYQQALGQGPQFIFQYYEEEERQRGNFPDRFSGHQFPNYSSELNVNALLLGDSALYLCASSLLQQSSYEQYFGPGTRLTVT.

This clonotype was recorded at least ten times. V usage is TRBV6-1 and J usage is TRBJ2-7; D gene uncertain. From germline, CDR1 is MNHNS and CDR2 SASEGT. The CDR3 is made up of 16 amino acids. Trimming left V 8 bases short and J 1 base short, with 21 bases between. CDR3 amino acids: CASSLPTALRSYEQYF. The CDR3 DNA sequence: TGTGCCAGCTCTCTCCCTACGGCTCTCCGGTCCTACGAGCAGTACTTC.

V gene TRBV6-2 or TRBV6-3 combines with J gene TRBJ2-3; 10 bases are a match to TRBD2. In germline, CDR1 is MNHEY, CDR2 SVGEGT. The CDR3 consists of 16 residues. V shed 6 bases and J 0 bases; nucleotides not matched to a gene: 6. The CDR3 DNA follows: TGTGCCAGCAGCCCCGGACTAGCGGAGAGCACAGATACGCAGTATTTT. Translated, it gives CASSPGLAESTDTQYF.

A word on this clonotype: The DNA is omitted, as the CDR3 cannot be located on it reliably, and the CDR3 follows TCRdb's listing. The chain couples TRBV11-2 to TRBJ2-2. Both ends counted, the CDR3 spans 12 residues. From germline, CDR1 is SGHAT and CDR2 FQNNGV. CDR3 sequence reads: CASSSTLGELFF.

As for this clonotype: The junction shows a germline mismatch at one end, possibly a read error. The genes are TRBV3-1 and TRBJ1-5; no firm D call. CDR1 and CDR2 from the germline V gene are LGHDT and YNNKEL (reference sequence). The CDR3 contains 15 residues. For the CDR3, the DNA is TGTGCCTGCAGCCAAGATTTCAGTGCAGGTCGGCCCCAGCATTTT. Translated, it gives CACSQDFSAGRPQHF.

This clonotype was seen a handful of times. This sequence joins TRBV11-2 and TRBJ2-1; weak D call: TRBD2 (5 bases). The germline V and J ends were trimmed by 0 bases and 2 bases, with 20 bases remaining between them. Germline CDR1 reads SGHAT; CDR2 reads FQNNGV. The CDR3 has 19 amino acids. For the CDR3, the DNA is TGTGCCAGCAGCTTAGACCCCCGTTTAGGAGGCCAAACCTACAATGAGCAGTTCTTC. Translating it yields CASSLDPRLGGQTYNEQFF. The whole variable domain, filled in from reference TRBV11-2 and TRBJ2-1, reads EAGVAQSPRYKIIEKRQSVAFWCNPISGHATLYWYQQILGQGPKLLIQFQNNGVVDDSQLPKDRFSAERLKGVDSTLKIQPAKLEDSAVYLCASSLDPRLGGQTYNEQFFGPGTRLTVL.

In this sample, this clonotype turned up a few times. The V and J genes are TRBV4-1 and TRBJ1-2; D not resolved. Germline assignment: CDR1 MGHRA and CDR2 YSYEKL. V was trimmed by 0 bases and J by 8 bases, leaving 19 bases between them. The CDR3 consists of 16 residues. The CDR3 region is CASSQDSPPGRRGYTF. The CDR3 DNA is TGCGCCAGCAGCCAAGATTCGCCCCCCGGGCGAAGGGGCTACACCTTC.

This clonotype was found many times. V usage is TRBV4-2 and J usage is TRBJ2-1; D remains unclear. The germline V gene encodes CDR1 LGHNA and CDR2 YNFKEQ. This CDR3 has 16 amino acids. The V and J ends lost 0 bases and 0 bases respectively, with 9 bases between them. CDR3 region: CASSQESRSSYNEQFF. The CDR3 DNA follows: TGTGCCAGCAGCCAAGAATCCAGGAGCTCCTACAATGAGCAGTTCTTC.

This clonotype appeared a few times. In nucleotides, the CDR3 is TGTGCCAGCTCTCTTTCGCTGACTGAATACAGCACAGATACGCAGTATTTT. As protein: CASSLSLTEYSTDTQYF. This chain joins TRBV18 and TRBJ2-3; D is unresolved. CDR1 is KGHSH, CDR2 LQKENI, per germline. The CDR3 is 17 residues long. V was shortened by 6 bases and J by 0 bases, with 19 bases between the two germline ends.

The table lists this clonotype with many counts. CDR3 coding DNA: TGTGCCAGCAGTTACTCAGGGTCCTACGAGCAGTACTTC. Amino acid sequence: CASSYSGSYEQYF. V usage is TRBV6-6 and J usage is TRBJ2-7; D not certain. CDR1 MNHNY and CDR2 SVGAGI come from the germline V gene (reference sequence). Trimming removed 0 bases at V and 1 base at J, with 4 bases between. The CDR3 is 13 amino acids.

The table lists this clonotype with many counts. This chain links TRBV28 with TRBJ1-1; D unresolved. CDR3 length: 16 residues. Germline assignment: CDR1 MDHEN and CDR2 SYDVKM. Trimming stripped 5 bases from V and 3 bases from J, with 19 bases between. The CDR3 sequence: CASSLGRAYRDTEAFF. In nucleotides, the CDR3 is TGTGCCAGCAGTCTCGGACGAGCCTACCGGGACACTGAAGCTTTCTTT. The entire variable domain, with the rest obtained from reference TRBV28 and TRBJ1-1, is as follows: DVKVTQSSRYLVKRTGEKVFLECVQDMDHENMFWYRQDPGLGLRLIYFSYDVKMKEKGDIPEGYSVSREKKERFSLILESASTNQTSMYLCASSLGRAYRDTEAFFGQGTRLTVV.

This clonotype has ten or more counts. The genes are TRBV5-1 and TRBJ1-2; possible D gene TRBD1, 6 bases. The germline V gene encodes CDR1 SGHRS and CDR2 YFSETQ. The CDR3 totals 14 residues. V lost 3 bases, J lost 5 bases, and 14 bases lay in between. CDR3 bases: TGCGCCAGCAGCTACACCGGGACACCGTATGGCTACACCTTC. Residues: CASSYTGTPYGYTF.

This clonotype was recorded many times. The V call is TRBV4-3, the J call TRBJ2-5; TRBD2 might be the D (6 bases). CDR1 is LGHNA, CDR2 YSLEER, per germline. V lost 1 base and J lost 4, with 16 bases in between. This CDR3 contains 16 residues. CDR3 in DNA: TGCGCCAGCAGCCAAGGCTCCGGGCAGGGAGGAGAGACCCAGTACTTC. As protein: CASSQGSGQGGETQYF.

In its sample, this clonotype was seen a few times. The V call is TRBV9, the J call TRBJ2-7; perhaps TRBD2 as D (5 bases). The CDR3 runs 14 residues. Between the trimmed V and J ends, which lost 0 bases and 1 base, there was a span of 8 bases. Per germline, CDR1 SGDLS and CDR2 YYNGEE. The CDR3 DNA is TGTGCCAGCAGCGTAGGGGGAGAATCCTACGAGCAGTACTTC. It translates to CASSVGGESYEQYF.

This clonotype was picked up many times. The CDR3 DNA reads TGTGCCAGCAGTTTCGAAAGAGAGACCCAGTACTTC. Translating it yields CASSFERETQYF. The rearrangement joins TRBV12-3 or TRBV12-4 to TRBJ2-5; unclear D gene. CDR3 length equals 12 residues. V lost 3 bases to trimming and J lost 4 bases, with 6 bases between them.